This TCR beta chain was identified during a study of cytomegalovirus exposure and HLA in healthy donors. Study as a whole: Roughly 85 million unique TCRs from HLA-typed donors made up an early data release. Study-wide findings and caveats: As immune exposure information, only CMV serostatus was available. Roughly uniform depth of sequencing across donors was assumed in presence/absence analyses. Later work found most CMV-associated TCR beta chains apparently HLA-restricted.

13 Jbeta primers and 60 Vbeta primers were used for the PCR. The assay was immunoSEQ multiplex PCR, and TCRdb's table has in-frame clones only and misses some. Altogether 160,000 or so clones are present, roughly 80% being singletons, with the ten largest covering 9.7%. To note about this clone: Its target is unknown.

What was sequenced was PBMCs. This clonotype was sampled from a man between 18 and 29 years old in good health and CMV-seropositive.

CDR3 DNA: TGTGCCTGGGAGCGGGGGGGAACACAAGAGACCCAGTACTTC. It encodes CAWERGGTQETQYF. The V and J genes are TRBV30 and TRBJ2-5, with 10 bases matching TRBD2. The germline gives CDR1 GTSNPN, CDR2 SVGIG (reference sequence). V shed 5 bases and J 2 bases; nucleotides not matched to a gene: 5. The CDR3 runs to 14 residues. The full variable domain, completed using reference TRBV30 and TRBJ2-5, is SQTIHQWPATLVQPVGSPLSLECTVEGTSNPNLYWYRQAAGRGLQLLFYSVGIGQISSEVPQNLSASRPQDRQFILSSKKLLLSDSGFYLCAWERGGTQETQYFGPGTRLLVL.